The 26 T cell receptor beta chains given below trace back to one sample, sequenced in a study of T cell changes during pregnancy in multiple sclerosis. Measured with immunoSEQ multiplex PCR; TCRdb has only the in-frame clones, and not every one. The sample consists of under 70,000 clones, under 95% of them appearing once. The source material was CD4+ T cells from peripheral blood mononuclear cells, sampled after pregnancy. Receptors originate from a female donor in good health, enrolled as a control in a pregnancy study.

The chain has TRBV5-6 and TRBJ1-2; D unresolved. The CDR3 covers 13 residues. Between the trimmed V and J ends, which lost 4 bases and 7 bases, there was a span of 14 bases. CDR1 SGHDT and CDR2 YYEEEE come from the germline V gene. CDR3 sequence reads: CASSPRRLSGYTF. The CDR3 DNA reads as TGTGCCAGCAGCCCCCGGAGGTTGAGTGGCTACACCTTC.

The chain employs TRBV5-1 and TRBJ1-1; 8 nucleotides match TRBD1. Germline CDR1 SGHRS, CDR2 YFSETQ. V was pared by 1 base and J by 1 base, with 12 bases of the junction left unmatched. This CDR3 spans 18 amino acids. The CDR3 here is CASSLLRQGFTRNTEAFF. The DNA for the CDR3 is TGCGCCAGCAGCTTGTTGAGACAGGGGTTTACCCGGAACACTGAAGCTTTCTTT.

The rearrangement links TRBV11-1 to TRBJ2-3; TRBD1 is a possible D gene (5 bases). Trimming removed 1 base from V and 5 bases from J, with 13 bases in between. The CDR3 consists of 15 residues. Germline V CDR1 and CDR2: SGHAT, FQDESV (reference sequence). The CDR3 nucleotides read TGTGCCAGCAGCTTAGTTGGGGCCCGCGGAGATACGCAGTATTTT. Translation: CASSLVGARGDTQYF.

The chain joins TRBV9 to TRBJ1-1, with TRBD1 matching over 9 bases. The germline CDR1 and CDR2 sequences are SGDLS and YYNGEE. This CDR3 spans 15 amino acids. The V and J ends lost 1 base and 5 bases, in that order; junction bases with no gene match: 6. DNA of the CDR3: TGTGCCAGCAGCGTAACCCTCGGACAGGGGACTGAAGCTTTCTTT. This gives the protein CASSVTLGQGTEAFF.

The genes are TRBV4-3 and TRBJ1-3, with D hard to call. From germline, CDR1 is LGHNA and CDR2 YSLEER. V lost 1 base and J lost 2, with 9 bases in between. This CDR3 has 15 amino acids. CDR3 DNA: TGCGCCAGCAGCCAAGTTTCTTTCGCTGGAAACACCATATATTTT. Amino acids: CASSQVSFAGNTIYF.

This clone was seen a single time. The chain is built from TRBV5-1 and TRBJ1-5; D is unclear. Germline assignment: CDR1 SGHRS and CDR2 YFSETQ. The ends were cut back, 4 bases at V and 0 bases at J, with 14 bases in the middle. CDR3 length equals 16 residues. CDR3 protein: CASSISGSFSNQPQHF. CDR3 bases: TGCGCCAGCAGCATCTCTGGCTCGTTTAGCAATCAGCCCCAGCATTTT.

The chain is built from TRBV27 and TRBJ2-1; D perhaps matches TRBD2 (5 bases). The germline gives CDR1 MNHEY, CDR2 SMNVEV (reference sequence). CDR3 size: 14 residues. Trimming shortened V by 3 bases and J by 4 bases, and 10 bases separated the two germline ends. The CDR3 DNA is TGTGCCAGCAGTTTGTCGACTACTTACAATGAGCAGTTCTTC. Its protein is CASSLSTTYNEQFF.

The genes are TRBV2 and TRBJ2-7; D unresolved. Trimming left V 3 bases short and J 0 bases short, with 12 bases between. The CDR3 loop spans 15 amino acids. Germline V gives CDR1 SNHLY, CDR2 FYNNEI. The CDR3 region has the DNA TGTGCCAGCAGTGACGTCGTTCTGAGCTCCTACGAGCAGTACTTC. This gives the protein CASSDVVLSSYEQYF.

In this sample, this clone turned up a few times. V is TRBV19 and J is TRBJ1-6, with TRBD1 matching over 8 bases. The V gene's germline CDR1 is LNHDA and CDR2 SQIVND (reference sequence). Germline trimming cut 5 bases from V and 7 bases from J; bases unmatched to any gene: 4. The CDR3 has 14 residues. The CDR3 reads CASSLQGDNSPLHF. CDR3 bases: TGTGCCAGTAGTCTACAGGGGGACAATTCACCCCTCCACTTT. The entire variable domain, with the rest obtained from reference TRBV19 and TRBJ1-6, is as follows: DGGITQSPKYLFRKEGQNVTLSCEQNLNHDAMYWYRQDPGQGLRLIYYSQIVNDFQKGDIAEGYSVSREKKESFPLTVTSAQKNPTAFYLCASSLQGDNSPLHFGNGTRLTVT.

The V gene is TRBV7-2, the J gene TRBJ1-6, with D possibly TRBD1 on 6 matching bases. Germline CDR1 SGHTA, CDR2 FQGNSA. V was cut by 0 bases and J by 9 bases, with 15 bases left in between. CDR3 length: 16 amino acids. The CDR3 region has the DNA TGTGCCAGCAGCTTAGCCCAGGGGTCCGTGGGTTCACCCCTCCACTTT. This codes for CASSLAQGSVGSPLHF.

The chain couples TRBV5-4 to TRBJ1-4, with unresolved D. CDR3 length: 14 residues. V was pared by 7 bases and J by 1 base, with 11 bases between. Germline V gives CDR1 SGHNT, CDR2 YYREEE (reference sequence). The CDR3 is CASGKEGTNEKLFF. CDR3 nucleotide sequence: TGTGCCAGCGGGAAGGAGGGAACTAATGAAAAACTGTTTTTT.

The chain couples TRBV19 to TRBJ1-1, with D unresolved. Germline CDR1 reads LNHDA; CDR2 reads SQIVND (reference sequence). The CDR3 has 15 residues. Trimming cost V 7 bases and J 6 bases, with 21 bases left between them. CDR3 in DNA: TGTGCCAGTAAGAGTCCAAGGATAAGACTTTCTGAAGCTTTCTTT. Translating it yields CASKSPRIRLSEAFF.

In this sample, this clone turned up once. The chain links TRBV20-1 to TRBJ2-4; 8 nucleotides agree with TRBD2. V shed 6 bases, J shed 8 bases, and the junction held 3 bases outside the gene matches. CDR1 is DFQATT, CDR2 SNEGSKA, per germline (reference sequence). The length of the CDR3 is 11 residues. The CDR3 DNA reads TGCAGTGCCCACGGGGGGGACATTCAGTACTTC. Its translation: CSAHGGDIQYF.

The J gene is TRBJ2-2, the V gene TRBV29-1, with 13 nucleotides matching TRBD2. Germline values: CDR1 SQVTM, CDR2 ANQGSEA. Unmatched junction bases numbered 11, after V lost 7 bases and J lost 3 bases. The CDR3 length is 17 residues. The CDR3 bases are TGCAGCGCTCGGACTAGCGGGGGCCCTGGGGACACCGGGGAGCTGTTTTTT. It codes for CSARTSGGPGDTGELFF.

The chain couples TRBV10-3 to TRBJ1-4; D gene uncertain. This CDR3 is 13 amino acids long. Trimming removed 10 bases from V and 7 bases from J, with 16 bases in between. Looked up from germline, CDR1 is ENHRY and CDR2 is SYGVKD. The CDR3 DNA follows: TGTGCCACTGGAGACTCTGTTGTTGAAAAACTGTTTTTT. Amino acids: CATGDSVVEKLFF.

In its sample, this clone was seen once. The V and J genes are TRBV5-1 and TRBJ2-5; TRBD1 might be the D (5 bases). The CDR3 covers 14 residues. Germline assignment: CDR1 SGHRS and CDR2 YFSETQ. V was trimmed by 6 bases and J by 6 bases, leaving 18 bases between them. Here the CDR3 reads CASIADTVSQTQYF. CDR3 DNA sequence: TGCGCCAGCATCGCGGACACCGTATCGCAGACCCAGTACTTC. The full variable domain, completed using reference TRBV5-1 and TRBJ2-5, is KAGVTQTPRYLIKTRGQQVTLSCSPISGHRSVSWYQQTPGQGLQFLFEYFSETQRNKGNFPGRFSGRQFSNSRSEMNVSTLELGDSALYLCASIADTVSQTQYFGPGTRLLVL.

CDR3 bases: TGTGCTAGTGGCCGGACTTTGAACGGGGGGTCGTACAATGAGCAGTTCTTC. The encoded protein is CASGRTLNGGSYNEQFF. The V call is TRBV12-5, the J call TRBJ2-1, with 7 positions matching TRBD2. Per germline, CDR1 LGHNT and CDR2 FRNRAP. Trimming at V came to 6 bases and at J to 4 bases, leaving 15 bases not matched to a gene. This CDR3 region has 17 residues.

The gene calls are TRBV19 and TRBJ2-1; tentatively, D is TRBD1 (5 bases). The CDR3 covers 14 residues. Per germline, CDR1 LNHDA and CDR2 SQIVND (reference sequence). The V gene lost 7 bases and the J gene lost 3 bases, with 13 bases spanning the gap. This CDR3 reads CASMGPSDYNEQFF. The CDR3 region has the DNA TGTGCCAGTATGGGGCCGTCAGACTACAATGAGCAGTTCTTC.

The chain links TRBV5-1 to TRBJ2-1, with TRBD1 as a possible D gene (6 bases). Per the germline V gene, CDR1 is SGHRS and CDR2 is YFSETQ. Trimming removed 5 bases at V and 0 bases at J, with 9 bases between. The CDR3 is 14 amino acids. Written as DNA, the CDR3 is TGCGCCAGCAGGAAGGACAGCTCCTACAATGAGCAGTTCTTC. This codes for CASRKDSSYNEQFF.

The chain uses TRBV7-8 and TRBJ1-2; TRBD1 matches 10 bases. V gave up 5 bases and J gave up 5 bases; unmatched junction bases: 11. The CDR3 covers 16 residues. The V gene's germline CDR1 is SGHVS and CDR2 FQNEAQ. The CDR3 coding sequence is TGTGCCAGCAGCCCTTTTAGACAGGGGGCATGGTATGGCTACACCTTC. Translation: CASSPFRQGAWYGYTF. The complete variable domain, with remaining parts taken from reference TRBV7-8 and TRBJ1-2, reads GAGVSQSPRYKVAKRGQDVALRCDPISGHVSLFWYQQALGQGPEFLTYFQNEAQLDKSGLPSDRFFAERPEGSVSTLKIQRTQQEDSAVYLCASSPFRQGAWYGYTFGSGTRLTVV.

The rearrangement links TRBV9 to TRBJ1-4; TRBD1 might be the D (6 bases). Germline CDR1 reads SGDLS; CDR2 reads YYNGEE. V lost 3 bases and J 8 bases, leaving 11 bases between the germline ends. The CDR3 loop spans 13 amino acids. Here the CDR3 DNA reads TGTGCCAGCAGCGCGGGAACAGGGGAAAAACTGTTTTTT. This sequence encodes CASSAGTGEKLFF.

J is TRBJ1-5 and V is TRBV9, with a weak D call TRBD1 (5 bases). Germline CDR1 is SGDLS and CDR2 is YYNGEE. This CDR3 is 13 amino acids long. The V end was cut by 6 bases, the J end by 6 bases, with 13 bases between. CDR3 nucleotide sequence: TGTGCCAGCAACCGGGACGGGGGTCAGCCCCAGCATTTT. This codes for CASNRDGGQPQHF.

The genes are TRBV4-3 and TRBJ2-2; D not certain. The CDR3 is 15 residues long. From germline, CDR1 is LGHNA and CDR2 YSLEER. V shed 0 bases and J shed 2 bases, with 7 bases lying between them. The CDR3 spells CASSQDPRNTGELFF. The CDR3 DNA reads TGCGCCAGCAGCCAAGATCCCAGAAACACCGGGGAGCTGTTTTTT.

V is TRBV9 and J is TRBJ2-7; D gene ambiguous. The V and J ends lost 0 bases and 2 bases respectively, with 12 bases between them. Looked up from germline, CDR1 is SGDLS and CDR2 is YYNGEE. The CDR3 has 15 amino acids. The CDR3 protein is CASSVGHHQTYEQYF. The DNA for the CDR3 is TGTGCCAGCAGCGTAGGGCACCATCAGACCTACGAGCAGTACTTC.

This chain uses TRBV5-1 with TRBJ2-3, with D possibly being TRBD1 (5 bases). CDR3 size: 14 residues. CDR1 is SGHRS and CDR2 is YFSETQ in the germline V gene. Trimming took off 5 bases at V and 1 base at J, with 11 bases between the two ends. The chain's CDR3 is CASRGAQGTDTQYF. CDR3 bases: TGCGCCAGCAGAGGGGCGCAGGGCACAGATACGCAGTATTTT.

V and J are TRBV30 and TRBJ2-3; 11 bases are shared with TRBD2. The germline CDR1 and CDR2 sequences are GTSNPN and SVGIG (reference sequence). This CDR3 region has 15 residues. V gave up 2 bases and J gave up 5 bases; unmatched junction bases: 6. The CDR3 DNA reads TGTGCCTGGAGTCAGACTAGCGGGGTATTAGATACGCAGTATTTT. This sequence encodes CAWSQTSGVLDTQYF.